This TCR beta chain was captured in a study of regulatory T cells in long-lasting Graves disease listed by TCRdb under 2021. Describing the broader study: Antithyroid drugs had been taken for less than 3 months by newly diagnosed Graves' disease patients. Persistent Graves' disease patients were compared with newly diagnosed Graves' disease patients by peripheral blood TCR sequencing and RNA sequencing. The study took place in China and was registered as a clinical trial. A total of around 35 samples underwent TCR sequencing: about 13 from persistent and roughly 20 from newly diagnosed Graves' disease patients. What the authors observed across the whole study: More public clonotypes were shared among persistent patients (roughly 2,700) than among newly diagnosed patients (966). Sequencing and analysis were restricted to the TCR beta chain. Persistent Graves' disease patients showed lower TCR Shannon entropy and fewer highly expanded clones than newly diagnosed patients, suggesting clonal expansion. The authors acknowledged the small sample size as a limitation that may reduce accuracy. Only peripheral blood was studied, because thyroid tissue, the primary lesion, was inaccessible.

The method was multiplex PCR. The instrument was an Illumina HiSeq 4000. CDR3 regions were amplified by Arm-PCR with iRepertoire HTBI primers to construct TCR beta libraries. Before sequencing, the PCR products underwent gel purification. The authors' pipeline ran thus. Gene usage analysis of CDR3 amino acid clonotypes used the roughly 62 TRBV and around 14 TRBJ segments found across samples. Filtered high-quality paired reads were merged into contigs using COPE and FqMerger. BLAST was used to align contigs to the IMGT TRBV, TRBD and TRBJ reference genes, and CDR3 was defined following IMGT. Any clonotype with a frequency above 0.1% was counted as a highly expanded clone. Shannon entropy was used to measure repertoire diversity, and the Gini coefficient was used to measure V-J evenness. Clonotypes shared by more than one individual were considered public. The raw public reads went through TCRdb reprocessing: fastp at Q25, MiXCR clone calling, in-frame beta chains kept. Each CDR3 protein appears once, grouped with its most common genes and DNA. TCRdb assigned the V and J calls; the authors' analysis was not used. The sample table contains over 450,000 distinct CDR3 sequences; only one count was recorded for 12% of them. The ten largest clones add up to roughly 8.9% of the sample.

This clonotype was picked up many times. Its antigen specificity is not known. Base-call qualities are not available, and no considerably larger clone is one nucleotide away. The time point label on this specimen signifies: newly diagnosed GD, antithyroid drugs for less than 3 months. For both TCR sequencing and RNA sequencing, RNA was extracted from PBMCs using TRIzol. The diagnosis of Graves' disease was made according to American Thyroid Association guidelines. Patients were recruited from an endocrinology department in Xi'an, China. Each patient gave approximately 10 milliliters of peripheral blood, collected in an EDTA anticoagulant tube. Ficoll Paque Plus density gradient separation was used to isolate PBMCs, and no further T cell sorting was done. RNA quality was checked with an Agilent 2100 Bioanalyzer and agarose gel, and concentration with a NanoDrop 2000. The sample was also reused in another study, on T cells in Graves' hyperthyroidism and ophthalmopathy. The second paper further reports: Stable Graves' hyperthyroidism was defined as no progression to ophthalmopathy during 18 months of follow-up. Hyperthyroidism patients were aged 18 to 65 years and newly diagnosed, with disease duration of less than 2 months. Patients with uncontrolled infections, other autoimmune diseases, pregnancy or lactation were excluded. Clinical symptoms, serum thyroxine and TRAb, thyroid ultrasound, and orbital computed tomography formed the basis for the diagnoses. A first-round RT-PCR of the TCR CDR3 used the HTBI primer set with the Qiagen OneStep RT-PCR kit. Most expanded thyroid clonotypes (frequency above 0.001) were also detected in blood, suggesting blood repertoires may reflect thyroid immune responses. A 13 V-J signature model separated ophthalmopathy from stable hyperthyroidism, with over 85% sensitivity and around 84% specificity in cross-validation and 80%/75% in testing. In validation, the model predicted progression to ophthalmopathy with 65% to 71% sensitivity and 72.22% specificity, a median of 6.5 months before onset. TCR V-J signatures able to tell the groups apart were searched for in a discovery cohort of more than 90 patients, of whom 43 had Graves' ophthalmopathy and 57 had stable Graves' hyperthyroidism. Prospective prediction of ophthalmopathy was tested in an independent validation cohort of some 20 hyperthyroidism patients and around 16 patients who later progressed to ophthalmopathy. The 75 to 100 discovery patients were randomly split 7:3 into training and test sets. In addition, the study compared T-cell repertoires in thyroid tissue and in blood from six Graves' hyperthyroidism patients. After sampling, hyperthyroidism patients received methimazole starting at 30 mg daily, and ophthalmopathy patients received high-dose intravenous methylprednisolone. Libraries were constructed in a second round of multiplex PCR, after which size selection and purification were carried out. The libraries were sequenced on an Illumina HiSeq2000 using paired-end 100 bp reads. SOAPnuke was used to process the raw data, removing reads that contained adapters or uncalled bases, had a mean Phred below 15, or lacked an exact match to the constant primer or identifier. High-quality paired reads were merged using COPE v1.2.5, and each unique nucleotide sequence was defined as a clonotype. MiTCR v1.1 was used to align clonotypes to the IMGT TRBV, TRBD and TRBJ reference segments. Only V-J combinations with frequency above 0.0001, covering 99% to 99.2% of repertoires, were analysed. A TCS score was defined as the ratio of F50 (clonal expansion) to E x V (chaos), with BLOSUM62-based TCRdist applied between CDR3 peptides within each V-J. Welch's t-statistics and random forest reduced just over 500 V-J features to roughly 13, which were used in a naive Bayes classifier (R e1071). Sample size was not statistically predetermined, and investigators were not blinded to group allocation. The paper describes TCR Vbeta CDR3 sequencing of around 130 peripheral blood samples, made up of 43 ophthalmopathy patients, some 80 hyperthyroidism patients and roughly 17 progressor patients.

The receptor's source is a woman in her 30s with Graves disease. Donor details come from another sample of the same person, matched by shared clones. The material was peripheral blood mononuclear cells (PBMCs), obtained at new diagnosis, from a patient treated with antithyroid drugs.

DNA sequence: TGTGCCGTAAAGAAGGTTGGTGAAGCTTTCTTT. The translation is CAVKKVGEAFF. The chain joins TRBV6-1 to TRBJ1-1; the D gene is unclear. The cysteine opens and the phenylalanine closes a CDR3 of 11 amino acids. The sequence is cut down to CDR3 DNA, 33 bases in frame from base 1. Trimming at the junction amounts to 11 bases on V and 7 bases on J, and the germline ends lie 14 bases apart. From the germline V gene, CDR1 is MNHNS and CDR2 is SASEGT.